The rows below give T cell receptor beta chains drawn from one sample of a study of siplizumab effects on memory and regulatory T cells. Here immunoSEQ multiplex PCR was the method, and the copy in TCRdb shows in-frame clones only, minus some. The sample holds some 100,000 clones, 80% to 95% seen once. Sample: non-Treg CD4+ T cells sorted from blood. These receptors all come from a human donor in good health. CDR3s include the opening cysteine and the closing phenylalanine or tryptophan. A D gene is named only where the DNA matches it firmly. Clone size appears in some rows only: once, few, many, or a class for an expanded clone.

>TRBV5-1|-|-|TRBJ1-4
CASSFSRATNEKLFF
TGCGCCAGCAGCTTTAGTCGGGCAACTAATGAAAAACTGTTTTTT
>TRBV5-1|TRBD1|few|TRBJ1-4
CASSPGQNEKLFF
TGCGCCAGCAGCCCGGGACAGAATGAAAAACTGTTTTTT
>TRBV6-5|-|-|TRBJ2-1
CASSYGTANNEQFF
TGTGCCAGCAGTTACGGGACGGCGAATAATGAGCAGTTCTTC
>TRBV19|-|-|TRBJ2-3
CASSTSDSRLNTQYF
TGTGCCAGTAGCACTTCGGACAGTAGATTGAATACGCAGTATTTT
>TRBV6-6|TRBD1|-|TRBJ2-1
CASSYSQGGTYNEQFF
TGTGCCAGCAGTTACTCCCAAGGGGGCACCTACAATGAGCAGTTCTTC
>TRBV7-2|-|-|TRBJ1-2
CASSLEGRVSYGYTF
TGTGCCAGCAGCCTAGAGGGGAGGGTGTCCTATGGCTACACCTTC
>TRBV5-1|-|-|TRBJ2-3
CASSLETGASTDTQYF
TGCGCCAGCAGCTTGGAGACAGGAGCTAGCACAGATACGCAGTATTTT
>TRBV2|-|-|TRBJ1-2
CASSEQSTGSNYGYTF
TGTGCCAGCAGTGAACAGAGCACAGGATCTAACTATGGCTACACCTTC
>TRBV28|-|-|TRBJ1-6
CASSLGAGGLRGALHF
TGTGCCAGCAGTTTAGGGGCGGGCGGCCTGAGGGGAGCCCTCCACTTT
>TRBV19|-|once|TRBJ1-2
CASSIIRNYGYTF
TGTGCCAGTAGTATTATCCGAAACTATGGCTACACCTTC
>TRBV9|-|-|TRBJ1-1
CASSRKVMNTEAFF
TGTGCCAGCAGCAGGAAAGTTATGAACACTGAAGCTTTCTTT
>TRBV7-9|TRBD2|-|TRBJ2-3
CASSLGAGGPGTDTQYF
TGTGCCAGCAGCCTAGGAGCGGGGGGGCCCGGCACAGATACGCAGTATTTT
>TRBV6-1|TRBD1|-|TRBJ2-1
CASSERDRPYNEQFF
TGTGCCAGCAGTGAACGGGACAGGCCCTACAATGAGCAGTTCTTC
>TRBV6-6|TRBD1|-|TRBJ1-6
CASRRQGDISPLHF
TGTGCCAGCAGACGACAGGGGGACATTTCACCCCTCCACTTT
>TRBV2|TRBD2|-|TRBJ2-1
CASSEQGSGGLNEQFF
TGTGCCAGCAGTGAACAGGGTAGCGGGGGGTTAAATGAGCAGTTCTTC
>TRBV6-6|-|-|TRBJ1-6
CASRIGQGYSPLHF
TGTGCCAGCAGGATTGGGCAGGGCTATTCACCCCTCCACTTT
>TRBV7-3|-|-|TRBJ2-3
CASSLTVGYTDTQYF
TGTGCCAGCAGCTTAACCGTGGGGTACACAGATACGCAGTATTTT
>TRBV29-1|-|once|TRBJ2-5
CSVIQGGETQYF
TGCAGCGTCATACAGGGGGGGGAGACCCAGTACTTC
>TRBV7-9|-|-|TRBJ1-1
CASRIQGTEAFF
TGTGCCAGCAGGATACAGGGAACTGAAGCTTTCTTT
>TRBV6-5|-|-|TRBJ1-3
CATILGFPGNTIYF
TGTGCCACAATCCTCGGGTTCCCTGGAAACACCATATATTTT
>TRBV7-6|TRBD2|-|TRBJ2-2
CASSLGSGGATGELFF
TGTGCCAGCAGCTTAGGCAGCGGGGGGGCTACCGGGGAGCTGTTTTTT
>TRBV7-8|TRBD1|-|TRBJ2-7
CASSRGTGGYEQYF
TGTGCCAGCAGCCGCGGGACAGGGGGCTACGAGCAGTACTTC
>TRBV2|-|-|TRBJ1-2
CASSEALFSRGYTF
TGTGCCAGCAGTGAGGCCCTGTTCTCCCGGGGCTACACCTTC
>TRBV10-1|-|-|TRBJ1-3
CASSESAGFGNTIYF
TGCGCCAGCAGTGAGTCCGCGGGGTTCGGAAACACCATATATTTT
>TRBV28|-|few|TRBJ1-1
CASWTRDGRNTEAFF
TGTGCCAGCTGGACCCGGGACGGAAGAAACACTGAAGCTTTCTTT